The 9 T cell receptor beta chains given below trace back to one sample, sequenced in a study of T cell responses to AZD1222 COVID-19 vaccine. Sequenced by immunoSEQ multiplex PCR; TCRdb stores in-frame clones only, minus some. The repertoire includes more than 65,000 clones, around 85% of them detected once, and roughly 3.1% sits in the top ten. The sequencing here drew on peripheral blood, taken 28 days after the second AZD1222 dose. All receptors come from an adult who received the AZD1222 COVID-19 vaccine.

This clone occurred once. This sequence joins TRBV2 and TRBJ1-6; TRBD1 is a possible D gene (6 bases). The germline V gene has CDR1 SNHLY and CDR2 FYNNEI. V lost 7 bases, J lost 1 base, and 11 bases lay in between. The CDR3 contains 15 residues. For the CDR3, the DNA is TGTGCCAGCACGCCAGGGGCGTCCTATAATTCACCCCTCCACTTT. Protein sequence: CASTPGASYNSPLHF.

This clone was observed a few times. V gene TRBV7-2 combines with J gene TRBJ1-6; D not resolved. This CDR3 is built from 14 residues. Trimming shortened V by 3 bases and J by 7 bases, and 10 bases separated the two germline ends. Germline V gene data show CDR1 as SGHTA and CDR2 as FQGNSA. Here the CDR3 DNA reads TGTGCCAGCAGCTTTCACCCGGTGAATTCACCCCTCCACTTT. Amino acid sequence: CASSFHPVNSPLHF.

This rearrangement joins TRBV7-2 to TRBJ2-3, with D perhaps matching TRBD1 (6 bases). The CDR3 is 13 amino acids. Germline V lookup: CDR1 SGHTA, CDR2 FQGNSA. The V gene lost 3 bases and the J gene lost 6 bases, with 10 bases spanning the gap. The CDR3 region has the DNA TGTGCCAGCAGCTTCGCAGGGGAGGATACGCAGTATTTT. It codes for CASSFAGEDTQYF. The variable domain in full, with the rest retrieved from reference TRBV7-2 and TRBJ2-3, is GAGVSQSPSNKVTEKGKDVELRCDPISGHTALYWYRQSLGQGLEFLIYFQGNSAPDKSGLPSDRFSAERTGGSVSTLTIQRTQQEDSAVYLCASSFAGEDTQYFGPGTRLTVL.

There are a few counts of this clone. The V and J genes are TRBV11-2 and TRBJ2-7; D possibly uses TRBD1 or TRBD2 (5 bases each). The CDR3 has 14 residues. V dropped 5 bases and J dropped 3 bases, with 14 bases sitting between them. From germline, CDR1 is SGHAT and CDR2 FQNNGV. The CDR3 loop reads CASSPGRDLYEQYF. DNA for the CDR3: TGTGCCAGCAGCCCGGGAAGGGACCTCTACGAGCAGTACTTC. The full variable domain, its missing parts supplied by reference TRBV11-2 and TRBJ2-7, is EAGVAQSPRYKIIEKRQSVAFWCNPISGHATLYWYQQILGQGPKLLIQFQNNGVVDDSQLPKDRFSAERLKGVDSTLKIQPAKLEDSAVYLCASSPGRDLYEQYFGPGTRLTVT.

The chain links TRBV27 to TRBJ2-7; D is ambiguous. The germline V and J ends were trimmed by 4 bases and 0 bases, with 10 bases remaining between them. The CDR3 has 14 residues. Germline loops: CDR1 MNHEY, CDR2 SMNVEV (reference sequence). The CDR3 sequence is CASSSQPLSYEQYF. The CDR3 DNA is TGTGCCAGCAGTTCGCAACCCCTCTCCTACGAGCAGTACTTC.

The chain is built from TRBV6-1 and TRBJ1-5; D gene uncertain. The CDR3 length is 14 residues. Per germline, CDR1 MNHNS and CDR2 SASEGT. The V end lost 3 bases, the J end lost 0 bases, and 6 bases lay between the germline ends. This CDR3 reads CASSDSYSNQPQHF. The CDR3 bases are TGTGCCAGCAGTGACAGTTATAGCAATCAGCCCCAGCATTTT.

The genes are TRBV6-2 or TRBV6-3 and TRBJ1-5; D is perhaps TRBD1 (5 bases). Germline assignment: CDR1 MNHEY and CDR2 SVGEGT. V was pared by 2 bases and J by 2 bases, with 16 bases between. The CDR3 is made up of 17 amino acids. The chain's CDR3 is CASSYTGPRMGNQPQHF. The CDR3, as DNA: TGTGCCAGCAGTTACACGGGGCCGAGGATGGGCAATCAGCCCCAGCATTTT.

The rearrangement joins TRBV15 to TRBJ2-3; D is perhaps TRBD1 (6 bases). This CDR3 region has 14 residues. V dropped 3 bases and J dropped 2 bases, with 9 bases sitting between them. Germline-derived CDR1 and CDR2 are LNHNV and YYDKDF (reference sequence). Written as DNA, the CDR3 is TGTGCCACCAGCAGTGGACAGTTCACAGATACGCAGTATTTT. It is translated as CATSSGQFTDTQYF.

V and J are TRBV4-1 and TRBJ2-1, with 10 bases matching TRBD2. After removal of 2 bases from V and 4 bases from J, the junction contained 5 bases not matched to a gene. Germline V CDR1 and CDR2: MGHRA, YSYEKL. This CDR3 comprises 16 residues. As DNA, the CDR3 is TGCGCCAGCAGCCAAATACTAGCGGGACTTTACAATGAGCAGTTCTTC. It translates to CASSQILAGLYNEQFF.